This TCR beta chain emerged from a study of identical twins (dated by TCRdb to 2016 to 2017). With regard to the full study: To test whether fetal clonotypes persist, this study deep-sequenced TCR alpha and beta repertoires from monozygotic twins, from unrelated adults of various ages, and from cord blood. To rule out contamination, replicate twin experiments were performed at different times with different library preparation protocols.

The CDR3 has 15 amino acids, counting the end cysteine and phenylalanine. The sequence is cut down to CDR3 DNA, 45 bases in frame from base 1. In the germline V gene, CDR1 corresponds to SGHNT and CDR2 to YENEEA. Trimming leaves V shorter by 1 base and J shorter by 6 bases, with the junction holding 3 bases beyond the gene matches. Every donor was a healthy Caucasian. The twin cohort consisted of three pairs of female monozygotic twins, all aged about 18 to 30 years. CD4+ and CD8+ T cell populations were isolated with positive isolation kits from Invitrogen. Libraries were prepared through 5' RACE. The sequencer was an Illumina HiSeq 2000. A universal primer binding site was introduced by template switching, and a unique molecular identifier was present in the final cDNA, enabling accurate counting of TCR cDNA molecules. Specific primers in the conserved constant-segment region were used to synthesize first-strand cDNA for TCR alpha and beta chains. To control for contamination, every cDNA library was double barcoded, receiving both a SMART-Mk sample barcode and Illumina barcodes. TruSeq adapter sequences and Illumina sample barcodes were added in two successive PCR steps. The TCR alpha and beta cDNA libraries were sequenced on the Illumina HiSeq platform using custom primers. The original methods were these. Raw reads were processed with MiGEC to extract unique molecular identifiers, and MiXCR was used to determine CDR3 positions. For each individual, recombination models were inferred using an EM algorithm with the repgenHMM and IGoR tools. Shared clonotype analysis was performed with the tcR package in R, normalizing sharing by the product of cloneset sizes. To study raw recombination without the effects of thymic and clonal selection, out-of-frame nonproductive sequences were analyzed. The public reads were quality trimmed at Q25 with fastp and then assembled into clones with MiXCR by TCRdb, keeping productive beta chains. Each CDR3 protein gets just one entry, which takes the most common genes and DNA from the rows behind it. The authors' filters were not applied to this entry. Counted in this sample were approximately 350,000 distinct CDR3 sequences; roughly an eighth of them appeared once. Of the sample, roughly 7.8% is held by the ten largest clones.

Notes on this clonotype: It lacks a known antigen. Base qualities are not at hand, and no much larger clone is one base apart.

Summary of the overall study and its limitations: Out-of-frame TCR alpha sequences shared between twins showed an excess of low generation-probability sequences compared with coincidental sharing between unrelated individuals. Because the same donors could not be followed over many years, conclusions were based on cross-sectional statistical analysis. In monozygotic twins, recombination models systematically underestimated out-of-frame TCR alpha sharing, but the models matched the sharing seen between unrelated individuals. Excess twin sharing in beta out-of-frame sequences was weaker because fewer shared sequences lowered the signal-to-noise ratio. Abundant cord blood beta clonotypes had fewer insertions, young adult naive repertoires showed a similar but weaker trend, and memory repertoires showed no such trend. Zero-insertion analyses could be partly confounded by invariant T cells such as MAIT and iNKT, although diverse VJ usage argued against such confounding for most clonotypes.

These data were also filed under a second study, of yellow fever vaccine responses in identical twins. Looking at the second paper: According to the authors, in identical twins the way T cells responded to vaccination appeared partly convergent and partly personalized. The study precisely tracked vaccine-responding T cell clones in identical twins.

The clonotype originates from a woman aged 18-35 years in good health. The chain couples TRBV11-3 to TRBJ2-1, and TRBD2 matches 10 of the central bases. Sequences were obtained from CD8+ T cells sorted from blood. The CDR3 loop reads CASSLASGSTNEQFF. The DNA sequence follows: TGTGCCAGCAGCTTAGCTAGCGGGAGCACCAATGAGCAGTTCTTC.